This is a list of T cell receptor beta chains from one sample in a study of radiation and T cells in renal cell carcinoma. The protocol was immunoSEQ multiplex PCR, while the TCRdb copy is restricted to in-frame clones and leaves out a portion. The sample contains some 50,000 clones, 65% to 90% of which appear only once. The source was blood, collected from a patient whose treatment included radiotherapy and nephrectomy. Source of these receptors: a woman between 70 and 85 years old with renal cell carcinoma. Each CDR3 is given with its conserved first and last residue. A D gene is named only where the DNA matches it firmly. Clone size is stated in some rows and not others, as once, few, many or a class when expanded.

.	.	TRBJ1-1	TRBV4-2	TGTGCCAGCAGCCAAGATCGACGGGCAAGTACTGAAGCTTTCTTT	CASSQDRRASTEAFF
.	once	TRBJ2-5	TRBV30	TGTGCCGGGGGGCGGCAGCCGGGGACCCAGTACTTC	CAGGRQPGTQYF
.	once	TRBJ1-3	TRBV7-9	TGTGCCAGCAGCTTAGCCCGACAAGGCTCTGGAAACACCATATATTTT	CASSLARQGSGNTIYF
TRBD1	.	TRBJ2-3	TRBV19	TGTGCCAGTAGAGTAGGGGGCAGCGCAGATACGCAGTATTTT	CASRVGGSADTQYF
.	.	TRBJ1-2	TRBV6-5	TGTGCCAGCTCAGGCGGGGACGCTCGTGGCTACACCTTC	CASSGGDARGYTF
TRBD1	.	TRBJ1-1	TRBV5-5	TGTGCCAGCAGCTTACGGGACAGGGTGAGCACTGAAGCTTTCTTT	CASSLRDRVSTEAFF
.	.	TRBJ1-3	TRBV5-8	TGTGCCAGCAGCGTCAGTTGGGGGCACTCTGGAAACACCATATATTTT	CASSVSWGHSGNTIYF
.	.	TRBJ1-1	TRBV7-8	TGTGCCAGCAGCCGGACGCCCGTTCGTGAAGCTTTCTTT	CASSRTPVREAFF
.	.	TRBJ2-3	TRBV7-2	TGTGCCAGCAGCTCTACTGAGGCGCAGTATTTT	CASSSTEAQYF
.	.	TRBJ1-1	TRBV19	TGTGCCACCATAACAGGGTCTGGGAACACTGAAGCTTTCTTT	CATITGSGNTEAFF
TRBD1	.	TRBJ2-3	TRBV11-3	TGTGCCAGCAGCTACCGGGACAGAGCAGATACGCAGTATTTT	CASSYRDRADTQYF
.	.	TRBJ2-3	TRBV4-1	TGCGCCAGCAGCCAAGAAGACCCCGTATTGACAGATACGCAGTATTTT	CASSQEDPVLTDTQYF
.	.	TRBJ1-5	TRBV2	TGTGCCAGCAGTGGTTTCAGGCGCGGGCAGCCCCAGCATTTT	CASSGFRRGQPQHF
.	.	TRBJ2-7	TRBV2	TGTGCCAGCAGTGTAGGGCGATACGAGCAGTACTTC	CASSVGRYEQYF
.	.	TRBJ1-2	TRBV2	TGTGCCAGCAGCCCCGCCCGGGGAAAAGTGGGCTATGGCTACACCTTC	CASSPARGKVGYGYTF
.	.	TRBJ2-1	TRBV6-6	TGTGCCAGCAAAAGACAGGTATTGGATGAGCAGTTCTTC	CASKRQVLDEQFF
.	.	TRBJ1-6	TRBV10-1	TGCGCCAGCAGTGAGAGGGGCAGGGCAAGCTCCTATAATTCACCCCTCCACTTT	CASSERGRASSYNSPLHF
.	.	TRBJ2-5	TRBV6-6	TGTGCCAGCAGCGGGACATCACAAGAGACCCAGTACTTC	CASSGTSQETQYF
.	.	TRBJ1-5	TRBV27	TGTGCCAGCAGTTTATCGGCGGTCGGGGTTTTGGGGCCCCAGCATTTT	CASSLSAVGVLGPQHF
TRBD1	.	TRBJ1-2	TRBV19	TGTGCCAGTAGTATAGCCGTAACTCAGGGGGCCTATGGCTACACCTTC	CASSIAVTQGAYGYTF
TRBD1	.	TRBJ1-6	TRBV27	TGTGCCAGCAGCTCTACAGGGGGCATCTCACCCCTCCACTTT	CASSSTGGISPLHF
.	few	TRBJ1-2	TRBV4-2	TGTGCCAGCAGCCAAGAAACGACGGGTCGCTATGGCTACACCTTC	CASSQETTGRYGYTF
.	.	TRBJ1-3	TRBV5-1	TGCGCCAGCAGTTCGACGGTCTCTGGAAACACCATATATTTT	CASSSTVSGNTIYF
.	.	TRBJ2-5	TRBV6-1	TGTGCCAGCAGTGAAGACGTTACGAGCGAGACCCAGTACTTC	CASSEDVTSETQYF
.	.	TRBJ2-2	TRBV30	TGTGCCTGGTCCCCGGTGGGGGCCGGGGAGCTGTTTTTT	CAWSPVGAGELFF
.	once	TRBJ1-2	TRBV28	TGTGCCAGCAGTTCAGGGGTTTCGGAAGGCTACACCTTC	CASSSGVSEGYTF
.	.	TRBJ2-7	TRBV7-2	TGTGCCAGCAGCTTAGCGCTCGGGTACGAGCAGTACTTC	CASSLALGYEQYF
TRBD1	few	TRBJ1-2	TRBV27	TGTGCCAGCAGCCCAACAGGGGGAGGCTACACCTTC	CASSPTGGGYTF
.	.	TRBJ2-7	TRBV4-3	TGCGCCAGCAGCCAAAGGCGGGACTCCTACGAGCAGTACTTC	CASSQRRDSYEQYF
TRBD1	few	TRBJ1-5	TRBV27	TGTGCCAGCAGCCCGGACAGGCCCCTCAATCAGCCCCAGCATTTT	CASSPDRPLNQPQHF
TRBD1	.	TRBJ1-2	TRBV19	TGTGCCAGTAGTGAGCAGGGGGCGCGAGGTAACTATGGCTACACCTTC	CASSEQGARGNYGYTF
TRBD1	.	TRBJ1-2	TRBV7-2	TGTGCCAGCAGCCGAGGGACAGAGACTACCTATGGCTACACCTTC	CASSRGTETTYGYTF
.	.	TRBJ2-1	TRBV2	TGTGCCAGCAGGGCGGGACTCAGCTCCTACAATGAGCAGTTCTTC	CASRAGLSSYNEQFF
TRBD2	few	TRBJ2-2	TRBV6-1	TGTGCCAGCCTAAGCGGGGGGGCGAACACCGGGGAGCTGTTTTTT	CASLSGGANTGELFF
TRBD2	.	TRBJ2-3	TRBV5-6	TGTGCCAGCAGCGCGACACCTAGCGGGGGGCGCACAGATACGCAGTATTTT	CASSATPSGGRTDTQYF
.	.	TRBJ2-2	TRBV4-3	TGCGCCAGCAGCCAAGATTGGGGGAGGAGCACCGGGGAGCTGTTTTTT	CASSQDWGRSTGELFF
.	.	TRBJ1-1	TRBV4-2	TGTGCCAGCAGCCGGGGACGGAGTCCTGAAGCTTTCTTT	CASSRGRSPEAFF
.	.	TRBJ1-4	TRBV5-1	TGCGCCAGCAGCCCAACACCGGGAGGCCTTAATGAAAAACTGTTTTTT	CASSPTPGGLNEKLFF
.	.	TRBJ2-5	TRBV9	TGTGCCAGCAGCCCGCTTGGGGTCCACCAAGAGACCCAGTACTTC	CASSPLGVHQETQYF
TRBD2	.	TRBJ2-1	TRBV5-4	TGTGCCAGCAGCCTAGCGGGAGGGAATGAGCAGTTCTTC	CASSLAGGNEQFF
.	many	TRBJ1-5	TRBV7-2	TGTGCCAGCAGCCCCCCAGGGGCCAATCAGCCCCAGCATTTT	CASSPPGANQPQHF
.	.	TRBJ2-7	TRBV11-1	TGTGCCAGCAGCTTATGGGGGTACGAGCAGTACTTC	CASSLWGYEQYF
TRBD2	.	TRBJ2-3	TRBV7-8	TGTGCCAGCAGCTTCTCGACTAGCGGGGGGGCCGCAGATACGCAGTATTTT	CASSFSTSGGAADTQYF
.	.	TRBJ2-1	TRBV25-1	TGTGCCAGCAGTGAAGGGCTTCGGGTGTTCTTC	CASSEGLRVFF
.	.	TRBJ2-1	TRBV6-1	TGTGCCAGCAGTGGTCGGACGCTTGACAATGAGCAGTTCTTC	CASSGRTLDNEQFF
.	once	TRBJ1-6	TRBV7-2	TGTGCCAGCAGCCCGGGGGGTCGCTTGGAATCACCCCTCCACTTT	CASSPGGRLESPLHF
.	.	TRBJ2-5	TRBV5-6	TGTGCCAGCAGCTTCTTTGGGGGAGACATACAAGAGACCCAGTACTTC	CASSFFGGDIQETQYF